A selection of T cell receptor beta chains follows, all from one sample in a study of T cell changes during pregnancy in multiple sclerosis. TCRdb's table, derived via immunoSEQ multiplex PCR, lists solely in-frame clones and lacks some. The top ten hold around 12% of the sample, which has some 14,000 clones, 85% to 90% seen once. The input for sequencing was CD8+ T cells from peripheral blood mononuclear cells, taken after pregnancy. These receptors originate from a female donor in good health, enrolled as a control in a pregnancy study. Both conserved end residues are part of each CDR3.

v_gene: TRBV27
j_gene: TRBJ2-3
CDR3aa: CASSPPGRRGDTQYF

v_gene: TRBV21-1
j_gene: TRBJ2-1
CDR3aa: CASSKDTYNEQFF

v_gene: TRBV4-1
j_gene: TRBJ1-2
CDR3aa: CASRRTGNYGYTF

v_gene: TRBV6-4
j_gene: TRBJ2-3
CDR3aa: CASSDSGGLGVGTQYF

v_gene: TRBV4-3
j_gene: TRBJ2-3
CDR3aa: CASSQVTSSGRGGTDTQYF

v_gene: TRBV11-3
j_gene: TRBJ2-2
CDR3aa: CASSVRTGDDTGELFF

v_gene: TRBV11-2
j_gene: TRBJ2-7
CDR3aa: CASSRPYEQYF

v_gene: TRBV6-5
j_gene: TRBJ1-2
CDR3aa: CASSTGVGGVGYTF

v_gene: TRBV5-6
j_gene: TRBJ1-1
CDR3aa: CASSAGDSEAFF

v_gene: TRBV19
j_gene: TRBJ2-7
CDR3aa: CASSISSGTSGIYEQYF

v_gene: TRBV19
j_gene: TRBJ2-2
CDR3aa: CASSTGLWNTGELFF

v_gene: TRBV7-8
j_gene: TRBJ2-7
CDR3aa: CASKAGPPRGEQYF

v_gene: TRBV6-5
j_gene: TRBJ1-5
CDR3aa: CASSYENQPQHF

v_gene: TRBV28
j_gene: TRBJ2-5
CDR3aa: CASSPPGYWETQYF

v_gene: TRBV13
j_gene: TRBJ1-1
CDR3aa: CASSSQGRSEAFF

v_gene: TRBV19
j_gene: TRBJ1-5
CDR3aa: CASSISENQPQHF

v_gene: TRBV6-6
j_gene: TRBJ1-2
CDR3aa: CASKAGGGYTF

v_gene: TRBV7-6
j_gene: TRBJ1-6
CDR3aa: CASSRGWGNSPLHF

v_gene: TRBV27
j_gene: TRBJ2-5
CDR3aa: CASSGDRSQETQYF

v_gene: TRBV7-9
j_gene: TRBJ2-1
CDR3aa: CASSPPTSGGISYNEQFF

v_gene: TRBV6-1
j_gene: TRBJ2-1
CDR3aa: CASSELAGSYNEQFF

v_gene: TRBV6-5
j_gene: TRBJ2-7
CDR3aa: CASSYNSYEQYF

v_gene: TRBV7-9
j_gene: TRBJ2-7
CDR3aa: CASSPTGSYEQYF

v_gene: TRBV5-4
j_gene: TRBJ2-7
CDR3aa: CASSPGLAGAYEQYF

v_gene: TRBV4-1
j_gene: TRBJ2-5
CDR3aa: CASSHLLANQETQYF

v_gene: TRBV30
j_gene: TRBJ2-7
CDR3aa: CAWGTAYEQYF

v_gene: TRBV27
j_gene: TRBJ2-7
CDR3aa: CASSPLTGLPYEQYF

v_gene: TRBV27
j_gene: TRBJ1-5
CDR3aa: CASSRDNGNQPQHF

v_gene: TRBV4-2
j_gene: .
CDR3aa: CASSQELGLAGGPYEQYF

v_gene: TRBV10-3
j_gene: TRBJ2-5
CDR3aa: CAISGKREKEKAQETQYF

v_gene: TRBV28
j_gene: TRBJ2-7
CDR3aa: CASRPNRGPSHTYEQYF

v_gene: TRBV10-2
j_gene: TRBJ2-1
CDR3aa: CASSESWGGYNEQFF

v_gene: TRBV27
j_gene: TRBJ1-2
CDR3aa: CASSPRGIHYGYTF

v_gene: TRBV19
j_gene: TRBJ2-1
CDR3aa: CASSFLASRGEQFF

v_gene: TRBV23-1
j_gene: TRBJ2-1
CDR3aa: CASSQSRRDRDYNEQFF

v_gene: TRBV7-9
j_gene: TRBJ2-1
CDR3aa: CASPLWGGNWQFF

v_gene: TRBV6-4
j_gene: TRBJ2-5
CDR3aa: CASSEGGGQETQYF

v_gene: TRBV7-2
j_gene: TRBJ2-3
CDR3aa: CASSLGPSGSDTQYF

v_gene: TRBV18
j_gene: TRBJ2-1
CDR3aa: CASSPTGYSYNEQFF